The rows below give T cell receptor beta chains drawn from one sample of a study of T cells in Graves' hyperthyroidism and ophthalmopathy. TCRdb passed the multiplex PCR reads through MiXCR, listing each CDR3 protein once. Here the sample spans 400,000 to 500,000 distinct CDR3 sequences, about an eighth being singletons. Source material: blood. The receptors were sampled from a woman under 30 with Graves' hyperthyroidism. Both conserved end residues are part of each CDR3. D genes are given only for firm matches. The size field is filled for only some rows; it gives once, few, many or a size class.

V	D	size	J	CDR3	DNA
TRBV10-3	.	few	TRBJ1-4	CATRPRDDEKLFF	TGTGCCACTAGGCCCAGGGACGACGAAAAACTGTTTTTT
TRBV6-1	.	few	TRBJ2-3	CASSRDLWDTQYF	TGTGCCAGCAGCCGGGACTTGTGGGATACGCAGTATTTT
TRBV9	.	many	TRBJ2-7	CASAARSSYEQYF	TGTGCCAGCGCCGCACGGAGCTCCTACGAGCAGTACTTC
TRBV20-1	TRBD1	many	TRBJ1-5	CSASEGVTFGTGFQPQHF	TGCAGTGCTAGTGAAGGGGTAACTTTCGGGACAGGGTTTCAGCCCCAGCATTTT
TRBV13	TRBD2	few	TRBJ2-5	CASSLLAGGPKGETQYF	TGTGCCAGCAGCCTCCTAGCGGGAGGGCCGAAGGGAGAGACCCAGTACTTC
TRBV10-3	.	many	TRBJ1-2	CAISEHREFTYGYTF	TGTGCCATCAGTGAGCACAGGGAATTTACCTATGGCTACACCTTC
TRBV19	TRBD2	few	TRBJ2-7	CASSIPGLAGNEQYF	TGTGCCAGTAGTATCCCTGGACTAGCGGGAAACGAGCAGTACTTC
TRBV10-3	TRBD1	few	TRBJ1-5	CAIRGTGADQPQHF	TGTGCCATCAGGGGGACAGGGGCAGATCAGCCCCAGCATTTT
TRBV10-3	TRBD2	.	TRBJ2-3	CAIAELAGPTDTQYF	TGTGCCATCGCCGAACTAGCGGGACCAACAGATACGCAGTATTTT
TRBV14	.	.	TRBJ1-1	CASSQDAQMNTEAFF	TGTGCCAGCAGCCAAGATGCCCAGATGAACACTGAAGCTTTCTTT
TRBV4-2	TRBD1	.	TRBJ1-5	CASSQEGQGTNQPQHF	TGTGCCAGCAGCCAGGAGGGACAGGGCACGAATCAGCCCCAGCATTTT
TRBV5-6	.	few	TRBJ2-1	CASSLAGKQFF	TGTGCCAGCAGCTTGGCCGGAAAGCAGTTCTTC
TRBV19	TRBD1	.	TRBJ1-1	CASWTGGGTEAFF	TGTGCCAGTTGGACAGGGGGAGGCACTGAAGCTTTCTTT
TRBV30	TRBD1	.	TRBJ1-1	CAWRRGLANTEAFF	TGTGCCTGGAGGAGGGGGCTGGCGAACACTGAAGCTTTCTTT
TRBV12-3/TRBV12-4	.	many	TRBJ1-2	CASSSDGRIYGYTF	TGTGCCAGCAGCTCGGACGGTAGAATATATGGCTACACCTTC
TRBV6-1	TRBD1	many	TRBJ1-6	CASGQGRNSPLHF	TGTGCCAGCGGACAGGGGCGGAATTCACCCCTCCACTTT
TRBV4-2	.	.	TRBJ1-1	CASSQRTHPPFF	TGTGCCAGCAGCCAACGGACTCACCCCCCTTTCTTT
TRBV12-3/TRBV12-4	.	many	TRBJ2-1	CASSWTTYNEQFF	TGTGCCAGCAGTTGGACTACATACAATGAGCAGTTCTTC
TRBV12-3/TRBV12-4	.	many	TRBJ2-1	CASSPLRINDPRYNEQFF	TGTGCCAGCAGCCCTTTAAGGATCAACGATCCCCGATACAATGAGCAGTTCTTC
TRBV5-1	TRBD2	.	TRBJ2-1	CASSLGPSGRAHEQFF	TGCGCCAGCAGCTTGGGCCCTAGCGGGAGGGCCCATGAGCAGTTCTTC
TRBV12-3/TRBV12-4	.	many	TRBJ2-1	CASSLGQSLDEQFF	TGTGCCAGCAGTCTAGGACAGAGCCTGGATGAGCAGTTCTTC
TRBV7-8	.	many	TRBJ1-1	CASRPPSTVATEAFF	TGTGCCAGCAGACCACCTTCTACAGTAGCCACTGAAGCTTTCTTT
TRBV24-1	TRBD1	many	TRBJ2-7	CATSDLATGAGENEQYF	TGTGCCACCAGTGATTTGGCTACAGGGGCCGGGGAGAACGAGCAGTACTTC
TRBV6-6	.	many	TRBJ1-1	CASSYLGRDTEAFF	TGTGCCAGCAGTTACCTTGGACGGGACACTGAAGCTTTCTTT
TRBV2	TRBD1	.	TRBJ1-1	CASSGTGAEAFF	TGTGCCAGCAGTGGGACAGGCGCCGAAGCTTTCTTT
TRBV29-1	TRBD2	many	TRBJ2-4	CSVESKREEDKNIQYF	TGCAGCGTTGAAAGCAAGCGGGAGGAGGACAAAAACATTCAGTACTTC
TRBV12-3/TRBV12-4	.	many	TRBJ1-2	CASSLAGQHGYTF	TGTGCCAGCAGTTTAGCAGGTCAACATGGCTACACCTTC
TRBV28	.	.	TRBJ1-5	CASSSFDGYNQPQHF	TGTGCCAGCAGTTCCTTCGACGGCTACAATCAGCCCCAGCATTTT
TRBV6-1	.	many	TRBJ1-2	CASTLRGGTSYGYTF	TGTGCCAGCACCTTAAGGGGGGGGACCTCCTATGGCTACACCTTC
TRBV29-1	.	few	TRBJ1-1	CSVSKLQSTEAFF	TGCAGCGTTTCAAAATTACAGAGCACTGAAGCTTTCTTT
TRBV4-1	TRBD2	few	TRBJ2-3	CASRTGLGRRETTDTQYF	TGCGCCAGCAGAACGGGTCTAGGCAGGCGGGAGACCACAGATACGCAGTATTTT
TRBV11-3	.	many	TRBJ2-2	CASSPRRAGELFF	TGTGCCAGCAGCCCCCGGAGGGCTGGGGAGCTGTTTTTT
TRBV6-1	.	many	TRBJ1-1	CASSGSVRTEAFF	TGTGCCAGCAGTGGATCGGTGAGGACTGAAGCTTTCTTT
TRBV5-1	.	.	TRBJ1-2	CASSLNGFNYGYTF	TGCGCCAGCAGCTTGAACGGATTTAACTATGGCTACACCTTC
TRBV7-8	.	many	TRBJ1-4	CASSLEGVANEKLFF	TGTGCCAGCAGCTTAGAGGGGGTTGCTAATGAAAAACTGTTTTTT
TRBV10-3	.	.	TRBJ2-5	CAISGRSDGVETQYF	TGTGCCATCAGTGGGCGGTCGGATGGGGTGGAGACCCAGTACTTC
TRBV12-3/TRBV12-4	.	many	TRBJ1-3	CASSFNSLSGYGNTIYF	TGTGCCAGCAGTTTTAACTCCCTCTCAGGGTATGGAAACACCATATATTTT
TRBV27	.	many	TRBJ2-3	CASSLANRDFTVTDTQYF	TGTGCCAGCAGTTTAGCGAATCGGGACTTCACGGTCACAGATACGCAGTATTTT